Each of the 5 T cell receptor beta chains below was sequenced from the same sample in a study of metastatic and nonmetastatic thyroid tumors. TCRdb re-called the PCR reads via MiXCR. The repertoire holds about 15,000 clones, roughly 25% seen once, with over 6% in the top ten. Thyroid surgery had not been preceded by any treatment in any patient. The material sequenced was tumor tissue. The origin of the receptors is a female donor with papillary thyroid cancer or a benign thyroid nodule (not recorded which). Some clones in this sample may be carry-over from other donors' samples.

This clone appeared many times. The CDR3 end shows no conserved phenylalanine or tryptophan, and so a read error is likely. This chain links TRBV27 with TRBJ1-1; possible D gene TRBD1, 6 bases. Looked up from germline, CDR1 is MNHEY and CDR2 is SMNVEV (reference sequence). V lost 2 bases and J 10 bases, leaving 20 bases between the germline ends. The CDR3 loop spans 15 amino acids. The CDR3 loop is CASSLRGVSSGVAFL. The CDR3 nucleotides are TGTGCCAGCAGTTTAAGGGGGGTATCCTCTGGGGTAGCTTTCTTG.

At least ten counts were recorded for this clone. The CDR3 protein is CASSSSSGRWRETQYF. The CDR3 region has the DNA TGTGCCAGCAGCTCAAGTAGCGGGAGATGGAGGGAGACCCAGTACTTC. V gene TRBV5-6 combines with J gene TRBJ2-5, with 9 bases aligning to TRBD2. The V segment lost 3 bases and the J segment 5 bases; nucleotides outside the gene matches: 11. In germline, CDR1 is SGHDT, CDR2 YYEEEE. The CDR3 is 16 amino acids.

This clone was seen more than once but under ten times. The rearrangement uses TRBV6-1 and TRBJ1-2; D perhaps matches TRBD1 (6 bases). The CDR3 covers 15 residues. With 6 bases removed from V and 4 bases from J, the gap between germline ends came to 18 bases. In germline, CDR1 is MNHNS, CDR2 SASEGT. The CDR3 DNA sequence: TGTGCCAGCAGGGCCGACATGGGGGGCGCCTATGGCTACACCTTC. Its protein product is CASRADMGGAYGYTF.

This clone ranks as large. The chain couples TRBV6-1 to TRBJ1-5; D is unresolved. There are 13 residues in the CDR3. Trimming took 5 bases from V and 6 from J, leaving 11 bases between them. Germline V gene sequence: CDR1 MNHNS, CDR2 SASEGT. CDR3 sequence reads: CASSSGEGQPQHF. The CDR3 bases are TGTGCCAGCAGTTCCGGTGAGGGTCAGCCCCAGCATTTT.

By share, this clone counts as medium-sized (0.01 to 0.1%). Within the sample, other DNA sequences also encode this same CDR3. V and J are TRBV28 and TRBJ1-2, with D hard to call. The CDR3 covers 15 residues. Germline-derived CDR1 and CDR2 are MDHEN and SYDVKM. Deletions cut 7 bases from V and 4 bases from J, with 19 bases between. Here the CDR3 DNA reads TGTGCCAGCATTTCCCTGACGCCGCCCCTCTATGGCTACACCTTC. Translated, it gives CASISLTPPLYGYTF.